This entry features one TCR beta chain sequence. No cognate antigen has been identified for it. No per-base quality is available; no much larger clone lies one base away. This entry is derived from a study of immune reconstitution after stem cell transplant in scleroderma (dated by TCRdb to about 2017). The germline V gene specifies SGDLS as CDR1 and YYNGEE as CDR2. Including the terminal cysteine and phenylalanine, the CDR3 comprises 14 residues. The read is trimmed to its CDR3 DNA, 42 bases read in frame from base 1. Trimming takes 3 bases from V and 8 bases from J, and the germline ends sit 15 bases apart. Libraries were made using RT-PCR. The sequencer was an Illumina MiSeq. TCRdb reprocessing: public reads trimmed at Q25 with fastp, clones called with MiXCR, in-frame beta chains kept. For every CDR3 protein sequence, its rows merge into one entry that carries the most common genes and DNA. Recorded for this sample are approximately 5,000 distinct CDR3 sequences; 8.5% of them occurred a single time. About 4.2% of the sample is taken by the ten largest.

The chain was built from TRBV9 and TRBJ2-1, with no D gene named confidently. This receptor was identified in a male donor with systemic sclerosis. The sample was collected before or after autologous hematopoietic stem cell transplantation (not recorded which). The CDR3 reads as follows: CASSAPSSAHEQFF. The DNA is TGTGCCAGCAGCGCTCCGTCTAGTGCCCATGAGCAGTTCTTC.